These T cell receptor beta chains were read from a single sample in a study of blood T cell repertoires in COVID-19. Only in-frame clones appear in the TCRdb table, and some are missing; sequencing was by immunoSEQ multiplex PCR. This sample has over 80,000 clones; around 86% occur once, and the top ten carry over 9%. Sequenced input: peripheral blood. These receptors all come from a middle-aged man with acute or convalescent COVID-19. Both conserved end residues are part of each CDR3. Each record gives: D gene, J gene, clone size, V gene, CDR3 DNA, CDR3 protein. D genes are given only for firm matches. Rows may omit the clone size; those that give it use once, few, many or a size class.

d_call: TRBD1; j_call: TRBJ2-7; clone_size: .; v_call: TRBV10-1; cdr3_nt: TGCGCCAGCAGTGAAACAGGGGGGAACTACGAGCAGTACTTC; cdr3_aa: CASSETGGNYEQYF
d_call: .; j_call: TRBJ1-1; clone_size: .; v_call: TRBV2; cdr3_nt: TGTGCCAGCAGTGTTAAGAGGAACACTGAAGCTTTCTTT; cdr3_aa: CASSVKRNTEAFF
d_call: TRBD1; j_call: TRBJ2-7; clone_size: .; v_call: TRBV19; cdr3_nt: TGTGCCAGTAGTATAGACCTCCCGGGACAGGGGGGTCCTGACGAGCAGTACTTC; cdr3_aa: CASSIDLPGQGGPDEQYF
d_call: TRBD1; j_call: TRBJ2-1; clone_size: .; v_call: TRBV4-2; cdr3_nt: TGTGCCAGCAGCCAAGATCAGGGGGACGCTAACAATGAGCAGTTCTTC; cdr3_aa: CASSQDQGDANNEQFF
d_call: .; j_call: TRBJ1-4; clone_size: few; v_call: TRBV6-5; cdr3_nt: TGTGCCAGCAGCCTTTCTCCCGCAACTAATGAAAAACTGTTTTTT; cdr3_aa: CASSLSPATNEKLFF
d_call: .; j_call: TRBJ2-7; clone_size: .; v_call: TRBV7-5; cdr3_nt: TGTGTCAGAAGCTTAGTTCGGTCTGGCGGGACTAGCGTAGCCTACGAGCAGTACTTC; cdr3_aa: CVRSLVRSGGTSVAYEQYF
d_call: TRBD2; j_call: TRBJ2-1; clone_size: .; v_call: TRBV5-1; cdr3_nt: TGCGCCAGCAGCTTGCCTAGCGGGAATTACAATGAGCAGTTCTTC; cdr3_aa: CASSLPSGNYNEQFF
d_call: .; j_call: TRBJ2-5; clone_size: once; v_call: TRBV7-6; cdr3_nt: TGTGCCAGCGCTCGCAGGGAGACCCAGTACTTC; cdr3_aa: CASARRETQYF
d_call: .; j_call: TRBJ2-7; clone_size: .; v_call: TRBV12-3/TRBV12-4; cdr3_nt: TGTGCCAGCAGTCAGGACAGCCAAGAGCAGTACTTC; cdr3_aa: CASSQDSQEQYF
d_call: .; j_call: TRBJ2-2; clone_size: .; v_call: TRBV4-1; cdr3_nt: TGCGCCAGCAGCCTGGATTATGGGGGGAGTTGGGCCGGGGAGCTGTTTTTT; cdr3_aa: CASSLDYGGSWAGELFF
d_call: .; j_call: TRBJ2-5; clone_size: .; v_call: TRBV11-1; cdr3_nt: TGTGCCAGCAGCTTAAAGGAGCGTTGGCAAGAGACCCAGTACTTC; cdr3_aa: CASSLKERWQETQYF
d_call: TRBD1; j_call: TRBJ2-5; clone_size: once; v_call: TRBV11-2; cdr3_nt: TGTGCCAGCAGCCCCGACAGGGGGCAAGAGACCCAGTACTTC; cdr3_aa: CASSPDRGQETQYF
d_call: TRBD1; j_call: TRBJ1-4; clone_size: .; v_call: TRBV7-9; cdr3_nt: TGTGCCAGCAGCCAACAGGGGACTAATGAAAAACTGTTTTTT; cdr3_aa: CASSQQGTNEKLFF
d_call: TRBD1; j_call: TRBJ1-1; clone_size: .; v_call: TRBV29-1; cdr3_nt: TGCAGCGTTGTCCCCCCGGGACAGACTGAAGCTTTCTTT; cdr3_aa: CSVVPPGQTEAFF
d_call: TRBD1; j_call: TRBJ2-7; clone_size: .; v_call: TRBV6-6; cdr3_nt: TGTGCCACCAAGGGACAGCCAAACTCCTACGAGCAGTACTTC; cdr3_aa: CATKGQPNSYEQYF
d_call: TRBD2; j_call: TRBJ2-1; clone_size: .; v_call: TRBV12-5; cdr3_nt: TGTGCTAGTGGTCGGGAGGTGGAATACAATGAGCAGTTCTTC; cdr3_aa: CASGREVEYNEQFF
d_call: .; j_call: TRBJ2-7; clone_size: once; v_call: TRBV7-9; cdr3_nt: TGTGCCAGCAGCTTAGTGTCGGGTAGCTCCTACGAGCAGTACTTC; cdr3_aa: CASSLVSGSSYEQYF
d_call: TRBD1; j_call: TRBJ2-7; clone_size: .; v_call: TRBV9; cdr3_nt: TGTGCCAGCAGCGTAGCTCCGTCGGGACAGGGGCCTTACGAGCAGTACTTC; cdr3_aa: CASSVAPSGQGPYEQYF
d_call: TRBD2; j_call: TRBJ2-1; clone_size: .; v_call: TRBV7-9; cdr3_nt: TGTGCCAGCAGCCCCATAGCGGGAGTGACCTACAATGAGCAGTTCTTC; cdr3_aa: CASSPIAGVTYNEQFF
d_call: .; j_call: TRBJ1-1; clone_size: .; v_call: TRBV7-8; cdr3_nt: TGTGCCAGCAGCCCAGGAGGCCCTGAAGCTTTCTTT; cdr3_aa: CASSPGGPEAFF
d_call: .; j_call: TRBJ2-7; clone_size: .; v_call: TRBV27; cdr3_nt: TGTGCCAGCAGTTTATTGAAGGCAGGGTCCACCTACGAGCAGTACTTC; cdr3_aa: CASSLLKAGSTYEQYF
d_call: .; j_call: TRBJ1-1; clone_size: few; v_call: TRBV4-1; cdr3_nt: TGCGCCAGCAGCCAAGATGAGGCGGGTATGAACACTGAAGCTTTCTTT; cdr3_aa: CASSQDEAGMNTEAFF
d_call: TRBD2; j_call: TRBJ2-3; clone_size: .; v_call: TRBV27; cdr3_nt: TGTGCCAGCAGTTTGGGCGGACTAGCGGGAGTGGTGAGGTCAGATACGCAGTATTTT; cdr3_aa: CASSLGGLAGVVRSDTQYF
d_call: TRBD2; j_call: TRBJ2-7; clone_size: .; v_call: TRBV7-2; cdr3_nt: TGTGCCAGCAGCGTTCGTGCTAGCGGGAGTTACGAGCAGTACTTC; cdr3_aa: CASSVRASGSYEQYF
d_call: TRBD2; j_call: TRBJ2-1; clone_size: .; v_call: TRBV7-9; cdr3_nt: TGTGCCAGCAGCCAAACTAGCGGGAGCGTGAATGAGCAGTTCTTC; cdr3_aa: CASSQTSGSVNEQFF
d_call: TRBD2; j_call: TRBJ2-1; clone_size: .; v_call: TRBV18; cdr3_nt: TGTGCCAGTTTTAGCGGGCCCACGAACAATGAGCAGTTCTTC; cdr3_aa: CASFSGPTNNEQFF
d_call: TRBD2; j_call: TRBJ2-1; clone_size: .; v_call: TRBV7-6; cdr3_nt: TGTGCCAGCAGCTTAGCGGCGCGGGGGCGGGAGGGCTCCAGGGGGTACAATGAGCAGTTCTTC; cdr3_aa: CASSLAARGREGSRGYNEQFF
d_call: .; j_call: TRBJ1-2; clone_size: .; v_call: TRBV29-1; cdr3_nt: TGCAGCGTTGAAGACCCTGACAGGAATGGCTACACCTTC; cdr3_aa: CSVEDPDRNGYTF
d_call: .; j_call: TRBJ2-7; clone_size: .; v_call: TRBV5-5; cdr3_nt: TGTGCCAGCAGCTTGTCCACAGGTTTCTCCTACGAGCAGTACTTC; cdr3_aa: CASSLSTGFSYEQYF
d_call: TRBD2; j_call: TRBJ2-7; clone_size: .; v_call: TRBV27; cdr3_nt: TGTGCCAGCAGTTACTCTAGCGGCGCCTACGAGCAGTACTTC; cdr3_aa: CASSYSSGAYEQYF
d_call: .; j_call: TRBJ2-2; clone_size: .; v_call: TRBV12-5; cdr3_nt: TGTGCTAGTGGTCCACAGGGCTCACGAAACACCGGGGAGCTGTTTTTT; cdr3_aa: CASGPQGSRNTGELFF